This T cell receptor (beta chain) was documented in a study of CD8+ T cells in alopecia areata. General study results and limits: Among patients, TCR sharing was less clear than in mice, a difference possibly due in part to HLA diversity in the patient population. Scalp sample data also include resident alphabeta T cells from normal skin.

Investigators isolated RNA and reverse transcribed it into cDNA to act as the sequencing template. Sequencing used immunoSEQ multiplex PCR; TCRdb keeps in-frame clones, though not all of them. Found here are 100,000 to 150,000 clones, approximately 49% of them singletons; the top ten hold about 19%. In this sample, this clone turned up a few times. The antigen is unknown. Researchers took lesional scalp punch biopsies and peripheral blood from people who were alopecia areata patients. Sequenced material: CD8+ T cells sorted from blood, taken at week 0. The clonotype comes from a human donor with alopecia areata.

Here the CDR3 reads CASSLGSRGNTGELFF. CDR3 nucleotide sequence: TGTGCCAGCAGCTTGGGTTCCAGGGGCAACACCGGGGAGCTGTTTTTT. The gene calls are TRBV5-4 and TRBJ2-2, with D perhaps matching TRBD1 (6 bases). The CDR3 has 16 residues. Germline V gene sequence: CDR1 SGHNT, CDR2 YYREEE (reference sequence). The V end was cut by 0 bases, the J end by 2 bases, with 11 bases between.